The 24 T cell receptor beta chains below were found in one sample sequenced in a study of shared clonotypes between healthy human individuals (dated by TCRdb to about 2020). The library was built by means of the immunoSEQ multiplex PCR assay. Imported from immuneACCESS, the table was reduced by TCRdb to in-frame sequences with V and J called. These copies leave out some clones; in studies compared against another copy, an unresolved V gene accounts for under half, and the cause of the remainder is not known. The sample records 400,000 to 600,000 clones, about 96% of which are singletons. The ten most abundant clones make up about 0.059% of the sample. The sample was naive CD4+ T cells sorted from blood. The cell subset or site label of this sample denotes: CD45RA+ positively selected. These receptor sequences come from a woman in her twenties or thirties in good health.

The chain couples TRBV6-5 to TRBJ1-5, with TRBD1 as a possible D gene (6 bases). The CDR3 runs to 13 residues. V lost 7 bases and J lost 7, with 14 bases in between. From germline, CDR1 is MNHEY and CDR2 SVGAGI. CDR3 nucleotide sequence: TGTGCCAGCATGGGGGGCCGGGGGCAGCCCCAGCATTTT. Protein: CASMGGRGQPQHF.

This clone has only a few counts. This rearrangement joins TRBV4-1 to TRBJ2-7; no clear D. The V gene's germline CDR1 is MGHRA and CDR2 YSYEKL. The CDR3 loop spans 12 amino acids. Trimming shortened V by 0 bases and J by 4 bases, and 4 bases separated the two germline ends. The CDR3 here is CASSQDGYEQYF. CDR3 sequence (DNA): TGCGCCAGCAGCCAAGACGGATACGAGCAGTACTTC.

This chain uses TRBV19 with TRBJ2-3, with 9 bases matching TRBD1. The CDR3 sequence is 16 residues long. The V gene end was trimmed by 4 bases and the J gene end by 3 bases; junction bases not matched to a gene: 8. Per the germline V gene, CDR1 is LNHDA and CDR2 is SQIVND (reference sequence). CDR3 bases: TGTGCCAGTAGTAGGGGGGACAGGGCTATGACAGATACGCAGTATTTT. Translation: CASSRGDRAMTDTQYF.

This sequence joins TRBV30 and TRBJ2-1; D may be TRBD2 (7 bases). CDR3 length: 12 amino acids. Germline CDR1 is GTSNPN and CDR2 is SVGIG (reference sequence). The germline V and J ends were trimmed by 5 bases and 12 bases, with 17 bases remaining between them. Here the CDR3 reads CAWEPRGRAQFF. The CDR3 DNA sequence: TGTGCCTGGGAACCTAGGGGGAGGGCGCAGTTCTTC. Combining the CDR3 with reference TRBV30 and TRBJ2-1 gives the whole variable domain SQTIHQWPATLVQPVGSPLSLECTVEGTSNPNLYWYRQAAGRGLQLLFYSVGIGQISSEVPQNLSASRPQDRQFILSSKKLLLSDSGFYLCAWEPRGRAQFFGPGTRLTVL.

This chain joins TRBV6-1 and TRBJ2-7, with D possibly TRBD2 on 5 matching bases. The germline V and J ends were trimmed by 6 bases and 5 bases, with 5 bases remaining between them. CDR3 length equals 10 residues. CDR1 is MNHNS and CDR2 is SASEGT in the germline V gene. Here the CDR3 DNA reads TGTGCCAGCAGGAGGGACGAGCAGTACTTC. It codes for CASRRDEQYF.

The V call is TRBV5-1, the J call TRBJ2-2; D is perhaps TRBD1 or TRBD2 (5 bases each). Germline CDR1 is SGHRS and CDR2 is YFSETQ. The CDR3 extends over 14 amino acids. V was cut by 4 bases and J by 4 bases, with 11 bases left in between. The CDR3, as DNA: TGCGCCAGCAGCACGAGGGGCGTCACCGGGGAGCTGTTTTTT. This sequence encodes CASSTRGVTGELFF.

The DNA for the CDR3 is TGTGCCAGCAGCTTGGAAGGGCCCGGCGAGCAGTACTTC. It yields the protein CASSLEGPGEQYF. The genes are TRBV5-6 and TRBJ2-7; D gene uncertain. V was shortened by 0 bases and J by 6 bases, with 10 bases between the two germline ends. The V gene's germline CDR1 is SGHDT and CDR2 YYEEEE. This CDR3 has 13 amino acids.

This chain uses TRBV29-1 with TRBJ2-5; 10 bases match TRBD2. The trim removed 5 bases at V and 3 bases at J, leaving 0 bases unmatched. CDR1 is SQVTM and CDR2 is ANQGSEA in the germline V gene. CDR3 size: 12 residues. The DNA for the CDR3 is TGCAGCGTTCTAGCGGGAGAAGAGACCCAGTACTTC. Encoded protein: CSVLAGEETQYF.

This clone was detected only once. The chain couples TRBV7-2 to TRBJ2-5, with 8 bases matching TRBD1. The CDR3 runs to 12 residues. The V and J ends lost 5 bases and 10 bases, in that order; junction bases with no gene match: 6. Germline values: CDR1 SGHTA, CDR2 FQGNSA. The CDR3 loop is CASSLQGVSQYF. The CDR3 DNA follows: TGTGCCAGCAGCCTACAGGGGGTCAGCCAGTACTTC.

This rearrangement joins TRBV28 to TRBJ1-2; the match to TRBD1 covers 7 bases. The CDR3 runs to 14 residues. CDR1 MDHEN and CDR2 SYDVKM come from the germline V gene. V shed 5 bases, J shed 7 bases, and the junction held 10 bases outside the gene matches. The CDR3 spells CASSPAGQASGYTF. CDR3 coding DNA: TGTGCCAGCAGTCCCGCCGGACAGGCTAGTGGCTACACCTTC.

This chain uses TRBV7-8 with TRBJ2-7; 7 nucleotides line up with TRBD2. Germline V gene lookup returns CDR1 SGHVS and CDR2 FQNEAQ. J lost 3 bases, V lost 5 bases, and 13 bases had no gene match. The CDR3 contains 16 residues. The CDR3 loop is CASSPASGTIYYEQYF. The CDR3 DNA follows: TGTGCCAGCAGCCCGGCATCCGGGACTATCTACTACGAGCAGTACTTC.

V and J are TRBV2 and TRBJ2-7; 11 bases agree with TRBD1. After removal of 6 bases from V and 3 bases from J, the junction contained 4 bases not matched to a gene. Germline V gene lookup returns CDR1 SNHLY and CDR2 FYNNEI. The CDR3 runs to 14 residues. The CDR3 DNA sequence: TGTGCCAGCAGGTCCGGGACAGGGGGCTACGAGCAGTACTTC. It codes for CASRSGTGGYEQYF.

The genes are TRBV11-2 and TRBJ2-3; 11 bases agree with TRBD2. CDR1 is SGHAT, CDR2 FQNNGV, per germline. V dropped 8 bases and J dropped 4; count of bases not matched to a gene: 11. The CDR3 sequence is 16 residues long. The CDR3, as DNA: TGTGCCAGCGGAAATAGCGGGAGGGCCATCGCAGATACGCAGTATTTT. Amino acid sequence: CASGNSGRAIADTQYF. The full variable domain, completed using reference TRBV11-2 and TRBJ2-3, is EAGVAQSPRYKIIEKRQSVAFWCNPISGHATLYWYQQILGQGPKLLIQFQNNGVVDDSQLPKDRFSAERLKGVDSTLKIQPAKLEDSAVYLCASGNSGRAIADTQYFGPGTRLTVL.

The V and J genes are TRBV7-6 and TRBJ1-1, with D hard to call. The CDR3 covers 12 residues. From germline, CDR1 is SGHVS and CDR2 FNYEAQ. Trimming cost V 2 bases and J 7 bases, with 8 bases left between them. CDR3 sequence reads: CASSLSGREAFF. The CDR3 coding sequence is TGTGCCAGCAGCTTATCCGGACGTGAAGCTTTCTTT.

Details on this clone: Other DNA sequences within the sample encode an identical CDR3. This chain links TRBV28 with TRBJ2-6, with D tentatively TRBD2 (5 bases). V lost 8 bases and J lost 2, with 10 bases in between. The V gene's germline CDR1 is MDHEN and CDR2 SYDVKM. This CDR3 is 14 amino acids long. CDR3 residues: CASSTGTGANVLTF. The CDR3 DNA sequence: TGTGCCAGCTCGACCGGGACTGGGGCCAACGTCCTGACTTTC.

The rearrangement joins TRBV6-1 to TRBJ2-5, with a weak D call TRBD1 (6 bases). The V end lost 5 bases, the J end lost 4 bases, and 17 bases lay between the germline ends. The germline CDR1 and CDR2 sequences are MNHNS and SASEGT. This CDR3 is 15 amino acids long. The CDR3 DNA sequence: TGTGCCAGCAGTATAACAGGGCTTAAGGGAGAGACCCAGTACTTC. Amino acids: CASSITGLKGETQYF.

The V call is TRBV6-5, the J call TRBJ1-5, with TRBD1 identical over 9 bases. The CDR3 loop spans 16 amino acids. With V trimmed by 0 bases and J by 8 bases, 8 bases remained unmatched. Per germline, CDR1 MNHEY and CDR2 SVGAGI. In DNA, the CDR3 is TGTGCCAGCAGTTACTCGAATGACAGGGGGGACAAGCCCCAGCATTTT. This translates into CASSYSNDRGDKPQHF.

The genes are TRBV6-5 and TRBJ2-7, with 7 nucleotides matching TRBD2. Germline CDR1 and CDR2: MNHEY and SVGAGI. V trimming: 0 bases; J trimming: 1 base; junction bases outside the gene matches: 6. This CDR3 comprises 16 residues. The DNA of the CDR3 is TGTGCCAGCAGTTACTCGGTCTCGGGGGGTTCCTACGAGCAGTACTTC. This translates into CASSYSVSGGSYEQYF.

The chain carries TRBV27 and TRBJ1-4, with D possibly being TRBD1 (6 bases). The ends were cut back, 5 bases at V and 4 bases at J, with 14 bases in the middle. CDR1 is MNHEY, CDR2 SMNVEV, per germline (reference sequence). The CDR3 totals 15 residues. Written as DNA, the CDR3 is TGTGCCAGCAGTCGCGGCAGGGGCGATAATGAAAAACTGTTTTTT. It encodes CASSRGRGDNEKLFF.

The chain links TRBV28 to TRBJ2-2, with 7 positions matching TRBD2. This CDR3 contains 15 residues. Germline CDR1 and CDR2: MDHEN and SYDVKM. Unmatched junction bases numbered 8, after V lost 5 bases and J lost 5 bases. In nucleotides, the CDR3 is TGTGCCAGCAGTCGTGGCGGGAGAGGGACCGGGGAGCTGTTTTTT. It encodes CASSRGGRGTGELFF.

The CDR3, as DNA: TGTGCCTGGAGTAGAAGGACAGTGGGGGACGAGCAGTACTTC. This gives the protein CAWSRRTVGDEQYF. V is TRBV30 and J is TRBJ2-7; D possibly corresponds to TRBD1 (6 bases). Trimming removed 2 bases at V and 5 bases at J, with 16 bases between. Germline V lookup: CDR1 GTSNPN, CDR2 SVGIG (reference sequence). This CDR3 has 14 amino acids.

The CDR3 reads CASSFGRSEQYF. CDR3 DNA sequence: TGTGCCAGCAGCTTTGGCCGTTCCGAGCAGTACTTC. The V call is TRBV4-2, the J call TRBJ2-7; D is uncertain. Germline CDR1 LGHNA, CDR2 YNFKEQ. This CDR3 is 12 amino acids long. V was shortened by 5 bases and J by 6 bases, with 11 bases between the two germline ends.

The V and J genes are TRBV5-4 and TRBJ2-3, with TRBD2 matching 8 bases. The CDR3 contains 15 residues. Germline values: CDR1 SGHNT, CDR2 YYREEE (reference sequence). The ends lost 0 bases at V and 1 base at J; junction bases unmatched: 1. This CDR3 reads CASSLVGGGTDTQYF. CDR3 in DNA: TGTGCCAGCAGCTTGGTCGGGGGGGGCACAGATACGCAGTATTTT.

The chain couples TRBV6-1 to TRBJ1-1, with D hard to call. The CDR3 totals 15 residues. The germline V gene encodes CDR1 MNHNS and CDR2 SASEGT. Trimming took 5 bases from V and 3 from J, leaving 16 bases between them. The CDR3 nucleotides read TGTGCCAGCAGTATGACCCCCCGCCGGGACACTGAAGCTTTCTTT. Protein product: CASSMTPRRDTEAFF.